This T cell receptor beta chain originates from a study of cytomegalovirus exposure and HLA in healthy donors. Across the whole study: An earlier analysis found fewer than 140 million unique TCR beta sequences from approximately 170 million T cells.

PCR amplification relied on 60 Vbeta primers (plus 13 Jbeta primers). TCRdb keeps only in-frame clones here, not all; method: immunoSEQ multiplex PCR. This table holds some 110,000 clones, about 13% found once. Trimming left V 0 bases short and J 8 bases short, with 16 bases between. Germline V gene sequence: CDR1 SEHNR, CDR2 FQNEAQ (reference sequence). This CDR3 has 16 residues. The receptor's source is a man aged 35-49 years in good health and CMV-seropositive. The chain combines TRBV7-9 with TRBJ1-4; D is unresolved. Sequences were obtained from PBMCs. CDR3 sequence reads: CASSLAVGRVDEKLFF. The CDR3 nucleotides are TGTGCCAGCAGCTTAGCGGTCGGGCGGGTTGACGAAAAACTGTTTTTT.